This note documents a single T cell receptor beta chain sequence. Germline CDR1 reads SGHNT; CDR2 reads YYREEE (reference sequence). This CDR3 is 15 amino acids long. The V end was cut by 3 bases, the J end by 5 bases, with 17 bases between. These data belong to a study of control samples from healthy donors and cancer patients. Sequencing was performed with immunoSEQ multiplex PCR; in TCRdb, only in-frame clones are kept and a portion is missing. This sample has 100,000 or so clones, with approximately 86% found just once. The rearrangement uses TRBV5-4 and TRBJ1-1, with D tentatively TRBD1 (6 bases). The receptor's source is a woman between 45 and 65 years old in good health. The sequenced sample consisted of blood. This CDR3 is CASSWVQGRGTEAFF. The DNA of the CDR3 is TGTGCCAGCAGCTGGGTTCAGGGGCGAGGGACTGAAGCTTTCTTT.